This entry concerns a single T cell receptor (beta chain). The antigen remains undetermined. This sample was taken from a study of shared clonotypes between healthy human individuals. Findings and limits, study-wide: Naive subsets usually exceeded memory subsets in estimated richness. Rarefaction indicated that sorted-subset sequencing remained incomplete although depth was large. Roughly 5% of naive CD4 clonotypes were common to a handful of donors.

Naive CD8 cells were CD45RO-negative, positively selected for CCR7, excluding terminally differentiated effector memory CD45RA+ cells. CDR3 length equals 15 residues. The germline CDR1 and CDR2 sequences are LGHNA and YSLEER. The V end lost 0 bases, the J end lost 2 bases, and 7 bases lay between the germline ends. The repertoire was sequenced with immunoSEQ multiplex PCR; TCRdb's copy has only in-frame clones and lacks some. The table includes roughly 2 million clones, approximately 95% detected once. This chain joins TRBV4-3 and TRBJ2-2, with D unclear. The source is a man aged 18 to 29 in good health. The sequenced material came from naive CD8+ T cells sorted from blood. CDR3 loop: CASSQDSVNTGELFF. The CDR3 nucleotides are TGCGCCAGCAGCCAAGATTCAGTTAACACCGGGGAGCTGTTTTTT.